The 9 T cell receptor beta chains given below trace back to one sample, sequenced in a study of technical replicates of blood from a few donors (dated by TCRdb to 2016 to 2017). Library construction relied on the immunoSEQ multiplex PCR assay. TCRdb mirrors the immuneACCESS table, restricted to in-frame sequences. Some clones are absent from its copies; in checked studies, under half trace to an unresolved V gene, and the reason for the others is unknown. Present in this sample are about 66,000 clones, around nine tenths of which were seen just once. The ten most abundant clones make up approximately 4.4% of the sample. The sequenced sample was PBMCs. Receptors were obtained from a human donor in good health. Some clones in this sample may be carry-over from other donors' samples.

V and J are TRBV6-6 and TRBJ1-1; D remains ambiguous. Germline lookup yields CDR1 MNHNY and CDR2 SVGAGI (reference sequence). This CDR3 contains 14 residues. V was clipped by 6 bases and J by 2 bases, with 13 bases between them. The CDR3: CASRPERGNTEAFF. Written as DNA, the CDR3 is TGTGCCAGCAGGCCCGAGCGGGGTAACACTGAAGCTTTCTTT.

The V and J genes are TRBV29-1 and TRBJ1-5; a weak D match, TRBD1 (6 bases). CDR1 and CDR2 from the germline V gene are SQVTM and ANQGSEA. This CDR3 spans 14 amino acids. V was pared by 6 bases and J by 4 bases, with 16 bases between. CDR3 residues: CSVADGQSNQPQHF. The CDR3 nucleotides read TGCAGCGTAGCAGACGGACAGAGTAATCAGCCCCAGCATTTT. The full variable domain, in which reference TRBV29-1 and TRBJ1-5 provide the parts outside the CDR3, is SAVISQKPSRDICQRGTSLTIQCQVDSQVTMMFWYRQQPGQSLTLIATANQGSEATYESGFVIDKFPISRPNLTFSTLTVSNMSPEDSSIYLCSVADGQSNQPQHFGDGTRLSIL.

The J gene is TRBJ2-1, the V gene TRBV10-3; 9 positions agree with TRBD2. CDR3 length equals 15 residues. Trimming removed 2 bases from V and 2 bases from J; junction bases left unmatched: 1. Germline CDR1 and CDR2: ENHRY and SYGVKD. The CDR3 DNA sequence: TGTGCCATCAGTGAGGCTAGCGGGACCTACAATGAGCAGTTCTTC. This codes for CAISEASGTYNEQFF.

The CDR3 sequence: CASDPKSGYNEQFF. CDR3 DNA: TGTGCCAGCGACCCAAAAAGCGGATACAATGAGCAGTTCTTC. The chain has TRBV6-1 and TRBJ2-1, with D maybe TRBD2 (5 bases). Germline loops: CDR1 MNHNS, CDR2 SASEGT. The CDR3 is 14 amino acids. V lost 8 bases and J 4 bases, leaving 15 bases between the germline ends.

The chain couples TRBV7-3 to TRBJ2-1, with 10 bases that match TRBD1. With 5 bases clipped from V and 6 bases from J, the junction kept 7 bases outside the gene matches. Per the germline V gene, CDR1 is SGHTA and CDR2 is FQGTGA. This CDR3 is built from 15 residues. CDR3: CASSDPGQGLNEQFF. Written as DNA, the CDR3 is TGTGCCAGCAGCGACCCGGGACAGGGGCTCAATGAGCAGTTCTTC.

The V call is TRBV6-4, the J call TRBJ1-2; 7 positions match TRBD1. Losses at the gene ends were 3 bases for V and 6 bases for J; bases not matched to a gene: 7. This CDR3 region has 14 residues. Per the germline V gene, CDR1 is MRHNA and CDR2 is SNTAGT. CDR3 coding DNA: TGTGCCAGCAGTGAAGGGGGCGTGGGGAATGGCTACACCTTC. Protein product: CASSEGGVGNGYTF.

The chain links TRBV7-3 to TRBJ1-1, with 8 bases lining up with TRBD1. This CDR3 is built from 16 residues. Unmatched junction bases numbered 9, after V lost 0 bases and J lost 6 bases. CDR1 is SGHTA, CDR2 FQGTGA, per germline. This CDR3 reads CASSLTGSATGAEAFF. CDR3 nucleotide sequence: TGTGCCAGCAGCTTAACAGGGAGCGCGACAGGGGCTGAAGCTTTCTTT.

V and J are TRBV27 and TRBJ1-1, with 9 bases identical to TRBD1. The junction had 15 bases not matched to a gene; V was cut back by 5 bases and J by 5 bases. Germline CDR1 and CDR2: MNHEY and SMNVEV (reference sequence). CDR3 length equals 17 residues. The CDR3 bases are TGTGCCAGCAGTCGTACAGGGGGCGGATTGAGTGGTACTGAAGCTTTCTTT. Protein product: CASSRTGGGLSGTEAFF.

The CDR3 DNA reads as TGCGCCAGCAGCTTGGCCTTTTGGCTAGCGGGGACAGATGAGCAGTTCTTC. This encodes CASSLAFWLAGTDEQFF. This chain joins TRBV5-1 and TRBJ2-1, with TRBD2 identical over 9 bases. CDR1 is SGHRS, CDR2 YFSETQ, per germline. There are 17 residues in the CDR3. J was trimmed by 8 bases and V by 0 bases; bases with no gene match: 12.